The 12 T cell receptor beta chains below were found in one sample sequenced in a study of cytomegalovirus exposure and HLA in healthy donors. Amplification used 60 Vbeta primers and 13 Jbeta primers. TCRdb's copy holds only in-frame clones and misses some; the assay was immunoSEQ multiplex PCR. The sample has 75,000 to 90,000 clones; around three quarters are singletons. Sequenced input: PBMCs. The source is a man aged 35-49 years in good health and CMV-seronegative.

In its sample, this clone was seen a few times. The CDR3 DNA reads as TGCGCCAGCACCATCACAGTGGCCTCCTACAATGAGCAGTTCTTC. This gives the protein CASTITVASYNEQFF. The chain links TRBV5-1 to TRBJ2-1; D remains ambiguous. The CDR3 length is 15 residues. Looked up from germline, CDR1 is SGHRS and CDR2 is YFSETQ. V was clipped by 6 bases and J by 0 bases, with 13 bases between them.

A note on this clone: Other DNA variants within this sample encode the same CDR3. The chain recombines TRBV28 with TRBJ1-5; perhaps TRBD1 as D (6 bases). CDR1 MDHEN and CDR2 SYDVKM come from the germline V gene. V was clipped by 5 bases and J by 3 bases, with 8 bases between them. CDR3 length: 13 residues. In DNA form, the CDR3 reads TGTGCCAGCAGTACAGGGTACAATCAGCCCCAGCATTTT. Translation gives CASSTGYNQPQHF.

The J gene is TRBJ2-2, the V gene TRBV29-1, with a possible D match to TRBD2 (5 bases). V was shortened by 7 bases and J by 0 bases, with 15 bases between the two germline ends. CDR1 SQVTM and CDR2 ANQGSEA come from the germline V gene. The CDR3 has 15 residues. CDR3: CSATGSGPNTGELFF. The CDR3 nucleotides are TGCAGCGCCACTGGCAGCGGCCCGAACACCGGGGAGCTGTTTTTT.

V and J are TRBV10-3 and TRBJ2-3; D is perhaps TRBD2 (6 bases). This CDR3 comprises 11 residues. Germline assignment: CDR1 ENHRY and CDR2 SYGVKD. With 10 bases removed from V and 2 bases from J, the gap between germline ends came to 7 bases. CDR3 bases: TGTGCCAGCGGGATCACAGATACGCAGTATTTT. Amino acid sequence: CASGITDTQYF.

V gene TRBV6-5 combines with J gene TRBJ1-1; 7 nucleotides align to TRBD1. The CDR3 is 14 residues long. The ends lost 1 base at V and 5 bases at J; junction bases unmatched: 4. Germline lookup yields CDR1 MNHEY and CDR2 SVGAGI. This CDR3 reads CASSYFNRGTEAFF. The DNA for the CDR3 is TGTGCCAGCAGTTACTTTAACAGGGGAACTGAAGCTTTCTTT.

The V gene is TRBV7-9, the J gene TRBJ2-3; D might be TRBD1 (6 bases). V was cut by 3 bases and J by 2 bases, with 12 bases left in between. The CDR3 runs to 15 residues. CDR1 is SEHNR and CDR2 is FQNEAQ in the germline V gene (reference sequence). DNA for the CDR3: TGTGCCAGCAGCTTCGTAACAGGGATCACAGATACGCAGTATTTT. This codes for CASSFVTGITDTQYF.

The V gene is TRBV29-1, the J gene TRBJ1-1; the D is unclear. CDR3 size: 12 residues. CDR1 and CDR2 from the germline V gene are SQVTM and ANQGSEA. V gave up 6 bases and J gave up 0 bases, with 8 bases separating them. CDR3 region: CSVHDMNTEAFF. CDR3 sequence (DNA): TGCAGCGTACATGATATGAACACTGAAGCTTTCTTT.

CDR3 nucleotides: TGTGCCAGCAGTTTAGACAGTTACAATGAGCAGTTCTTC. The encoded protein is CASSLDSYNEQFF. The rearrangement links TRBV28 to TRBJ2-1; D possibly corresponds to TRBD1 (5 bases). With 2 bases removed from V and 4 bases from J, the gap between germline ends came to 6 bases. Germline CDR1 reads MDHEN; CDR2 reads SYDVKM. This CDR3 has 13 residues.

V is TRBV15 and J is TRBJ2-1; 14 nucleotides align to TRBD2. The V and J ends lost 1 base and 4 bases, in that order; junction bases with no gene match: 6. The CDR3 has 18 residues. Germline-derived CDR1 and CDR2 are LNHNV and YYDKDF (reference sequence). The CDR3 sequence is CATSRGGTSGGNYNEQFF. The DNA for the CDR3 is TGTGCCACCAGCAGAGGTGGGACTAGCGGGGGAAATTACAATGAGCAGTTCTTC. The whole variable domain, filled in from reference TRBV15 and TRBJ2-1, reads DAMVIQNPRYQVTQFGKPVTLSCSQTLNHNVMYWYQQKSSQAPKLLFHYYDKDFNNEADTPDNFQSRRPNTSFCFLDIRSPGLGDTAMYLCATSRGGTSGGNYNEQFFGPGTRLTVL.

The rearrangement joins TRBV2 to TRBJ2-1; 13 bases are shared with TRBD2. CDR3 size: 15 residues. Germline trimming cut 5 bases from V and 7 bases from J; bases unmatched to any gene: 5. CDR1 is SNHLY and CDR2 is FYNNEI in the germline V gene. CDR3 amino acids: CASSRTSGSGNEQFF. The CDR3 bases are TGTGCCAGCAGTAGGACTAGCGGGAGCGGGAATGAGCAGTTCTTC. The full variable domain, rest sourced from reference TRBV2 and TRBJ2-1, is EPEVTQTPSHQVTQMGQEVILRCVPISNHLYFYWYRQILGQKVEFLVSFYNNEISEKSEIFDDQFSVERPDGSNFTLKIRSTKLEDSAMYFCASSRTSGSGNEQFFGPGTRLTVL.

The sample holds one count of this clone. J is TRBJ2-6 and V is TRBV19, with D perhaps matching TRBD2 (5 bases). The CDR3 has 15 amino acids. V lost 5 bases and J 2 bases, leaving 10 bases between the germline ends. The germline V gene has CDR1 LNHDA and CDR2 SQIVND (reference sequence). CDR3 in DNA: TGTGCCAGTAGTCCCACGGGGACTGGGGCCAACGTCCTGACTTTC. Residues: CASSPTGTGANVLTF.

The CDR3 region is CAWSWEAGTEAFF. CDR3 coding DNA: TGTGCCTGGAGTTGGGAGGCTGGGACTGAAGCTTTCTTT. The V call is TRBV30, the J call TRBJ1-1; D is unresolved. The CDR3 has 13 residues. Germline CDR1 is GTSNPN and CDR2 is SVGIG (reference sequence). V was clipped by 2 bases and J by 5 bases, with 12 bases between them.